Following are 16 T cell receptor beta chains from one sample sequenced in a study of metastatic and nonmetastatic thyroid tumors. Until they underwent thyroid surgery, no patient had received any treatment. MiXCR re-clonotyped the PCR reads for TCRdb. The sample holds tens of thousands of clones, 16% seen once. Sequencing was done on a sample of tumor tissue. These receptors originate from a female donor with papillary thyroid cancer or a benign thyroid nodule (not recorded which). Some clones in this sample may be carry-over from other donors' samples.

The V gene is TRBV19, the J gene TRBJ1-2; D is possibly TRBD1 (6 bases). There are 14 residues in the CDR3. Germline loops: CDR1 LNHDA, CDR2 SQIVND (reference sequence). The CDR3 DNA reads TGTGAAAGTAGTATCAGACAGGCGTCTAGTGGCTACACCTTC. This translates into CESSIRQASSGYTF.

As to this clone: This specimen includes other DNA sequences encoding the same CDR3. The genes are TRBV5-1 and TRBJ2-7; D unclear. Trimming removed 2 bases from V and 3 bases from J, with 15 bases in between. CDR1 SGHRS and CDR2 YFSETQ come from the germline V gene. CDR3 length: 15 residues. The CDR3 DNA reads TGCGCCAGCAGCTTTGTGGGTGCTTCTGTCTACGAGCAGTACTTC. Its protein product is CASSFVGASVYEQYF.

This clone came up many times. The chain employs TRBV5-1 and TRBJ2-1; D may be TRBD1 (6 bases). Between the trimmed V and J ends, which lost 4 bases and 11 bases, there was a span of 10 bases. The CDR3 is 11 amino acids. CDR1 and CDR2 from the germline V gene are SGHRS and YFSETQ. DNA of the CDR3: TGCGCCAGCAGCCCGGGACAAAAGCAGTTCTTC. Protein: CASSPGQKQFF.

This clone was seen ten or more times. Just one base apart from a much larger clone, this may be a read error. The rearrangement uses TRBV11-2 and TRBJ2-7; possibly TRBD1 for D (5 bases). V dropped 2 bases and J dropped 4 bases, with 12 bases sitting between them. This CDR3 comprises 14 residues. Germline CDR1 and CDR2: SGHAT and FQNNGV. This chain's CDR3 is CASSLPRPGYEQYF. CDR3 nucleotides: TGTGCCAGCAGCTTACCTAGGCCAGGGTACGAGCAGTACTTC.

Only a few counts were recorded for this clone. The chain joins TRBV6-1 to TRBJ1-2, with unresolved D. V lost 2 bases, J lost 4 bases, and 17 bases lay in between. CDR3 length equals 16 residues. Germline V lookup: CDR1 MNHNS, CDR2 SASEGT. In nucleotides, the CDR3 is TGTGCCAGCAGTGAACACGCCTTAAGAACCAGCTATGGCTACACCTTC. Translated: CASSEHALRTSYGYTF.

There are a few counts of this clone. A junction end diverges from the germline sequence, so it may reflect a read error. The V and J genes are TRBV7-8 and TRBJ1-1; D unclear. This CDR3 has 14 amino acids. Germline V gene data show CDR1 as SGHVS and CDR2 as FQNEAQ. DNA for the CDR3: TGTGCCAGCAGCTTAGACGGTCCGAACGCTGAAGCTTTCTTT. Amino acids: CASSLDGPNAEAFF.

This clone was observed at least ten times. CDR3 protein: CASSTGQQYNEQFF. DNA for the CDR3: TGTGCCAGCAGTACGGGACAGCAATACAATGAGCAGTTCTTC. The chain joins TRBV6-1 to TRBJ2-1; 7 nucleotides match TRBD1. V lost 5 bases and J lost 4; bases outside the gene matches: 5. Per the germline V gene, CDR1 is MNHNS and CDR2 is SASEGT. The CDR3 runs 14 residues.

The V call is TRBV3-1, the J call TRBJ1-5; D perhaps matches TRBD1 (5 bases). This CDR3 is built from 16 residues. Per the germline V gene, CDR1 is LGHDT and CDR2 is YNNKEL (reference sequence). Trimming took off 0 bases at V and 4 bases at J, with 13 bases between the two ends. CDR3 in DNA: TGTGCCAGCAGCCAAGAGTTCGGGGGACTTAATCAGCCCCAGCATTTT. It translates to CASSQEFGGLNQPQHF.

Relative to its sample, this clone is medium-sized. The chain carries TRBV6-5 and TRBJ2-5; a weak D match, TRBD2 (5 bases). CDR1 is MNHEY and CDR2 is SVGAGI in the germline V gene. V lost 2 bases and J 5 bases, leaving 12 bases between the germline ends. CDR3 length: 14 amino acids. CDR3 sequence: CASSYKADGETQYF. The CDR3 DNA reads TGTGCCAGCAGTTACAAAGCGGATGGGGAGACCCAGTACTTC.

There are a few counts of this clone. Germline and junction disagree at one end, which may indicate a read error. This chain links TRBV2 with TRBJ2-7, with D unresolved. There are 12 residues in the CDR3. Per germline, CDR1 SNHLY and CDR2 FYNNEI. This CDR3 is CASSWIMGEHYF. CDR3 in DNA: TGTGCCAGCAGTTGGATCATGGGCGAGCATTACTTC.

The rearrangement joins TRBV9 to TRBJ2-3; tentatively, D is TRBD2 (5 bases). V was clipped by 1 base and J by 7 bases, with 31 bases between them. The germline gives CDR1 SGDLS, CDR2 YYNGEE. The CDR3 totals 20 residues. CDR3 sequence reads: CASSVSLASTPPSPEYTQYF. The DNA of the CDR3 is TGTGCCAGCAGCGTATCTCTGGCTAGCACCCCACCGTCCCCCGAATATACGCAGTATTTT.

As for this clone: A read error may account for a junction end that differs from germline. V and J are TRBV5-4 and TRBJ2-1; 9 bases match TRBD1. Per germline, CDR1 SGHNT and CDR2 YYREEE (reference sequence). The CDR3 spans 16 residues. CDR3 DNA: TGTGCCAACAGCTTGACTACCGGGACAGGGAACAATGAGCAGTTCTTC. Encoded protein: CANSLTTGTGNNEQFF.

Of note for this clone: Likely a read error: the CDR3 ends without its conserved phenylalanine or tryptophan. The DNA is omitted, as the CDR3 cannot be located on it reliably, and the CDR3 follows TCRdb's listing. CDR3 sequence reads: CARQLAGGRGQEAWL. This sequence joins TRBV4-1 and TRBJ2-5; the table's D call of TRBD1 was not tested on the DNA. CDR1 is MGHRA and CDR2 is YSYEKL in the germline V gene. The CDR3 contains 15 residues when both ends are counted.

This clone was counted between two and nine times. V gene TRBV19 combines with J gene TRBJ2-5, with D possibly being TRBD1 or TRBD2 (5 bases each). CDR3 length: 15 amino acids. V shed 7 bases and J shed 4 bases, with 19 bases lying between them. Germline-derived CDR1 and CDR2 are LNHDA and SQIVND (reference sequence). The CDR3 nucleotides are TGTGCCAGTAAGTTGGGGGACCTTAATTTAGAGACCCAGTACTTC. Amino acid sequence: CASKLGDLNLETQYF.

The rearrangement links TRBV4-1 to TRBJ2-7; D remains ambiguous. V was clipped by 0 bases and J by 1 base, with 10 bases between them. This CDR3 is built from 15 residues. CDR1 is MGHRA and CDR2 is YSYEKL in the germline V gene. CDR3 coding DNA: TGCGCCAGCAGCCAAGAATGGGCTTCTTCCTACGAGCAGTACTTC. Its protein is CASSQEWASSYEQYF.

This clone was counted many times. The CDR3 sequence: CASSPEMARKGEAFF. As DNA, the CDR3 is TGCGCCAGCAGCCCGGAAATGGCGAGGAAGGGTGAAGCTTTCTTT. This chain links TRBV5-1 with TRBJ1-1; unclear D gene. The germline gives CDR1 SGHRS, CDR2 YFSETQ. The CDR3 contains 15 residues. Trimming cost V 4 bases and J 7 bases, with 20 bases left between them.